The TCR beta chain under discussion was sequenced for a study of patients and donors after allogeneic stem cell transplantation. TCRdb re-analysed the RT-PCR reads in MiXCR, keeping a single row per CDR3 protein. The sample includes about 210,000 distinct CDR3 sequences, 35% to 45% of them seen just once. Germline assignment: CDR1 MNHEY and CDR2 SVGEGT. Trimming cost V 6 bases and J 0 bases, with 15 bases left between them. This CDR3 contains 16 residues. Sequencing was done on a sample of blood, either unsorted or a sorted T cell fraction (not recorded which). This sequence joins TRBV6-2 or TRBV6-3 and TRBJ2-1, with D perhaps TRBD2 (6 bases). The receptor comes from a human donor who was either an allogeneic HSCT recipient or a stem cell or donor lymphocyte infusion donor (not recorded which). It is not recorded whose cells these are; they may come from a transplant donor. Here the CDR3 reads CASSPVTSPSYNEQFF. As DNA, the CDR3 is TGTGCCAGCAGCCCCGTAACTAGCCCCTCCTACAATGAGCAGTTCTTC.